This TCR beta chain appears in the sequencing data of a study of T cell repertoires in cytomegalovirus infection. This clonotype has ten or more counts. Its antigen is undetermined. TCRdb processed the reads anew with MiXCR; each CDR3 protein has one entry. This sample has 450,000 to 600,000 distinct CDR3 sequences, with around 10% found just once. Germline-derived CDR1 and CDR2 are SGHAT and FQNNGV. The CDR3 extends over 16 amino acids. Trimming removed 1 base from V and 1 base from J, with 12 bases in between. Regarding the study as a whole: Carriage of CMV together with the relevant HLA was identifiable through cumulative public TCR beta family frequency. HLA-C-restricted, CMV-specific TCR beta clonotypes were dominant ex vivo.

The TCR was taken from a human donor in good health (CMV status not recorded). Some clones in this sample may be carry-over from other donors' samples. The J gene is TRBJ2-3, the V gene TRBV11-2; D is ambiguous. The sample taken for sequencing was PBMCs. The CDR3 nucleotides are TGTGCCAGCAGCTTAGCCCTGGCTAGTGGCACAGATACGCAGTATTTT. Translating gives CASSLALASGTDTQYF.